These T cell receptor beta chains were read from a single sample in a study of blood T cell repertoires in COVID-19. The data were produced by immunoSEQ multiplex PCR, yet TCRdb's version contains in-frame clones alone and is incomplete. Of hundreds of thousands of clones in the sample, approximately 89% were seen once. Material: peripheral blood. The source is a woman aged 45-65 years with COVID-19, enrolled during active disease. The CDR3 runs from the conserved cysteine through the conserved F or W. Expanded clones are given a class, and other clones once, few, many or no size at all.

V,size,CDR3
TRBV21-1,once,CASSERDGFIASSCYEQYF
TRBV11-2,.,CASTSSGTPNTGELFF
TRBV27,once,CAALGGREAFF
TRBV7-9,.,CASSSTGPKGNEKLFF
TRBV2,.,CASLGQGYEQFF
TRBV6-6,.,CASSYDSYEQYF
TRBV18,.,CASSRITGSYNEQFF
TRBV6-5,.,CASRAGTGGIDEQYF
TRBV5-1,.,CASSFLAGGPETQYF
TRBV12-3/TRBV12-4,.,CASRTGAGLEQYF
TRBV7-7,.,CASSSNAATANEQFF
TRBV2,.,CASSEEAGANNEQFF
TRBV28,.,CASSLPSGQGALGANVLTF
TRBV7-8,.,CASSGPLGQPQHF
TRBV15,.,CATSRDFAPDMGLFF
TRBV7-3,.,CASSSGLAGGQQYF
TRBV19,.,CASSIVVNTEAFF
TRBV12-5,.,CASGSGTGNYNEQFF
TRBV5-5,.,CASSLRGPNPHSPLHF
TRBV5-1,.,CASTLCRGPRSGNTIYF
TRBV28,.,CASSLGQNTGELFF
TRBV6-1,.,CASSELNEKLFF
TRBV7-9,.,CASSPAQPNLREYGYTF
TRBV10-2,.,CASSVLLNTEAFF
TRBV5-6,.,CASSYLLTSGGDEQFF
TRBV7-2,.,CASSPGNTDTQYF
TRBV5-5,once,CASSEPSGANVLTF
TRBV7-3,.,CASSPQGLAGTGELFF
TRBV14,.,CASSQVGTSTDTQYF
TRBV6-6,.,CASSYYISEEAFF
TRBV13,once,CASSYGTGGAITFF
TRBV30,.,CAWSTWSGGTEAFF
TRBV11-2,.,CASSPWTDGNYGYTF
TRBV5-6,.,CASSLHQGPSYSNQPQHF
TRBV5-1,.,CASSSGLAVMSSYNEQFF
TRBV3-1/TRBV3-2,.,CASSQSTGYGYTF